This T cell receptor beta chain was captured in a study of identical twins. Notes on the study in general: Cord blood's abundant beta clonotypes had fewer insertions, unlike memory repertoires. In monozygotic twins, models underestimated the sharing of out-of-frame TCR alpha.

The CDR3 runs 16 residues. Germline CDR1 and CDR2: SNHLY and FYNNEI. Between the trimmed V and J ends, which lost 5 bases and 3 bases, there was a span of 17 bases. A universal primer site came from template switching; cDNA carried unique molecular identifiers. TCRdb redid the calling of the 5' RACE reads with MiXCR, one entry per CDR3 protein. The sample contains around 570,000 distinct CDR3 sequences, 9.6% of which appear only once. Worth noting for this clonotype: Its antigen is not identified.

The data also belong to a second study, concerning yellow fever vaccine responses in identical twins.

This receptor was obtained from a woman aged 18-30 years in good health. The rearrangement uses TRBV2 and TRBJ2-1; a weak D match, TRBD1 (6 bases). The sample consisted of PBMCs. CDR3 in DNA: TGTGCCAGCAGTTCCCGCGCAGGGGCAAGCTACAATGAGCAGTTCTTC. It is translated as CASSSRAGASYNEQFF.